This T cell receptor (beta chain) was found in a study of blood T cells in healthy people across ages. The sample holds a few counts of this clonotype. The CDR3 is made up of 15 amino acids. The ends lost 0 bases at V and 10 bases at J; junction bases unmatched: 10. CDR1 is DFQATT, CDR2 SNEGSKA, per germline (reference sequence). A sample-barcoded 5' primer and a J-beta primer mix were used in a second PCR of roughly 6 to 11 cycles. In TCRdb, the 5' RACE reads were re-called with MiXCR into one record per CDR3 protein. This table has some 1.4 million distinct CDR3 sequences, roughly 40% appearing once.

The genes are TRBV20-1 and TRBJ2-1, with TRBD2 matching over 9 bases. The receptor comes from a woman younger than 35 in good health. The specimen sequenced was blood. In DNA form, the CDR3 reads TGCAGTGCTAGAGATCCTGGGCTAGCGGGATACGAGCAGTTCTTC. Translating gives CSARDPGLAGYEQFF.